One and the same sample provided the 26 T cell receptor beta chains below, sequenced in a study of blood T cell repertoires in COVID-19. Here immunoSEQ multiplex PCR was the method, and the copy in TCRdb shows in-frame clones only, minus some. Here the sample spans roughly 57,000 clones, less than 85% being singletons. The material sequenced was peripheral blood. Receptors originate from a woman in her seventies with acute or convalescent COVID-19.

The chain links TRBV12-3 or TRBV12-4 to TRBJ1-2; D is possibly TRBD1 (5 bases). V was shortened by 7 bases and J by 5 bases, with 14 bases between the two germline ends. CDR3 length equals 13 residues. The CDR3 is CASTPGPWYGYTF. In nucleotides, the CDR3 is TGTGCCAGCACCCCAGGGCCGTGGTATGGCTACACCTTC.

V and J are TRBV15 and TRBJ2-7, with a weak D call TRBD1 (5 bases). The germline V gene has CDR1 LNHNV and CDR2 YYDKDF (reference sequence). V dropped 1 base and J dropped 2 bases, with 18 bases sitting between them. This CDR3 spans 17 amino acids. Written as DNA, the CDR3 is TGTGCCACCAGCAGAGTGATAAAGGCAGGGTCTACCTACGAGCAGTACTTC. It translates to CATSRVIKAGSTYEQYF.

The rearrangement joins TRBV12-5 to TRBJ2-3; possible D gene TRBD1, 5 bases. This CDR3 comprises 13 residues. CDR1 and CDR2 (germline): LGHNT, FRNRAP. V lost 3 bases and J 1 base, leaving 5 bases between the germline ends. The CDR3 coding sequence is TGTGCTAGTGGTTTAGGGGGCACAGATACGCAGTATTTT. Translated, it gives CASGLGGTDTQYF.

The V gene is TRBV7-3, the J gene TRBJ1-1, with 7 bases aligning to TRBD1. The CDR3 loop spans 15 amino acids. V lost 1 base, J lost 3 bases, and 5 bases stayed unmatched. Germline assignment: CDR1 SGHTA and CDR2 FQGTGA. The CDR3 nucleotides are TGTGCCAGCAGCTTAATGTTGCAGGGGGACACTGAAGCTTTCTTT. Encoded protein: CASSLMLQGDTEAFF. The whole variable domain, remainder taken from reference TRBV7-3 and TRBJ1-1, is GAGVSQTPSNKVTEKGKYVELRCDPISGHTALYWYRQSLGQGPEFLIYFQGTGAADDSGLPNDRFFAVRPEGSVSTLKIQRTERGDSAVYLCASSLMLQGDTEAFFGQGTRLTVV.

This sequence joins TRBV5-1 and TRBJ2-2; TRBD2 matches 10 bases. J lost 2 bases, V lost 0 bases, and 4 bases had no gene match. The CDR3 sequence is 17 residues long. Germline lookup yields CDR1 SGHRS and CDR2 YFSETQ. The CDR3 DNA is TGCGCCAGCAGCTTGGACGCTAGCGGGGGTAACACCGGGGAGCTGTTTTTT. This gives the protein CASSLDASGGNTGELFF.

The chain has TRBV10-1 and TRBJ1-2; 8 bases are shared with TRBD1. The CDR3 contains 16 residues. V lost 1 base and J lost 6; bases outside the gene matches: 10. Germline V gene sequence: CDR1 WNHNN, CDR2 SYGVQD (reference sequence). CDR3 DNA sequence: TGCGCCAGCAGTGAGTTCCCGGCAGGGGGCCCGAATGGCTACACCTTC. This gives the protein CASSEFPAGGPNGYTF.

The chain uses TRBV7-9 and TRBJ1-2, with D hard to call. The CDR3 runs 14 residues. Germline CDR1 reads SEHNR; CDR2 reads FQNEAQ (reference sequence). V was clipped by 3 bases and J by 4 bases, with 12 bases between them. CDR3 nucleotides: TGTGCCAGCAGCTTTCAGGAGACTACCTATGGCTACACCTTC. Translated: CASSFQETTYGYTF.

The rearrangement links TRBV7-2 to TRBJ2-2; D may be TRBD1 (6 bases). Trimming removed 5 bases from V and 5 bases from J, with 9 bases in between. Germline V CDR1 and CDR2: SGHTA, FQGNSA. This CDR3 has 13 amino acids. CDR3 DNA sequence: TGTGCCAGCAGCCTCAGGGGAACCGGGGAGCTGTTTTTT. Protein product: CASSLRGTGELFF.

This clone was counted only a few times. V is TRBV5-4 and J is TRBJ2-3; D is possibly TRBD2 (7 bases). V was shortened by 6 bases and J by 6 bases, with 14 bases between the two germline ends. The germline V gene encodes CDR1 SGHNT and CDR2 YYREEE (reference sequence). The CDR3 has 13 residues. The CDR3 DNA is TGTGCCAGCAAAACCGGGGGGCAGGATACGCAGTATTTT. It yields the protein CASKTGGQDTQYF. Full variable domain (outside the CDR3, taken from reference TRBV5-4 and TRBJ2-3): ETGVTQSPTHLIKTRGQQVTLRCSSQSGHNTVSWYQQALGQGPQFIFQYYREEENGRGNFPPRFSGLQFPNYSSELNVNALELDDSALYLCASKTGGQDTQYFGPGTRLTVL.

This clone was picked up a small number of times. CDR3 sequence (DNA): TGCAGCGTTGTTGGGTCGGGGGGAGGCGGCTACACCTTC. Its protein product is CSVVGSGGGGYTF. J is TRBJ1-2 and V is TRBV29-1; D is perhaps TRBD1 (5 bases). The CDR3 contains 13 residues. The V gene lost 4 bases and the J gene lost 8 bases, with 17 bases spanning the gap. Germline V gene lookup returns CDR1 SQVTM and CDR2 ANQGSEA.

This chain links TRBV19 with TRBJ2-2; 7 nucleotides match TRBD1. From germline, CDR1 is LNHDA and CDR2 SQIVND (reference sequence). This CDR3 region has 16 residues. The J segment lost 0 bases and the V segment lost 2 bases, leaving 3 bases of the junction unmatched. The CDR3: CASSINTGANTGELFF. The DNA of the CDR3 is TGTGCCAGTAGTATAAATACAGGGGCGAACACCGGGGAGCTGTTTTTT.

The rearrangement uses TRBV5-5 and TRBJ2-4, with no clear D. The CDR3 consists of 14 residues. Germline V gives CDR1 SGHKS, CDR2 YYEKEE (reference sequence). V gave up 4 bases and J gave up 7 bases, with 15 bases separating them. The DNA of the CDR3 is TGTGCCAGCAGCCTAGGTGGAGCTTTGAACATTCAGTACTTC. Encoded protein: CASSLGGALNIQYF. Looking up the rest from reference TRBV5-5 and TRBJ2-4 gives the full variable domain: DAGVTQSPTHLIKTRGQQVTLRCSPISGHKSVSWYQQVLGQGPQFIFQYYEKEERGRGNFPDRFSARQFPNYSSELNVNALLLGDSALYLCASSLGGALNIQYFGAGTRLSVL.

This clone came up a few times. This chain connects TRBV7-8 to TRBJ2-5, with D possibly matching TRBD2 (6 bases). CDR3 length: 14 amino acids. In germline, CDR1 is SGHVS, CDR2 FQNEAQ. Trimming took off 3 bases at V and 5 bases at J, with 13 bases between the two ends. The CDR3 region is CASSFMRGGETQYF. The DNA for the CDR3 is TGTGCCAGCAGCTTTATGCGGGGTGGTGAGACCCAGTACTTC.

The rearrangement uses TRBV5-5 and TRBJ2-5; 10 bases align to TRBD2. The CDR3 runs to 15 residues. V shed 3 bases, J shed 4 bases, and the junction held 6 bases outside the gene matches. Germline V gene lookup returns CDR1 SGHKS and CDR2 YYEKEE (reference sequence). The CDR3 coding sequence is TGTGCCAGCAGCTGGGGAGCGGGGGGGGGAGAGACCCAGTACTTC. Encoded protein: CASSWGAGGGETQYF.

This sequence joins TRBV11-2 and TRBJ1-6; no reliable D call. V dropped 0 bases and J dropped 2 bases, with 8 bases sitting between them. Looked up from germline, CDR1 is SGHAT and CDR2 is FQNNGV. CDR3 size: 16 residues. The CDR3 loop is CASSLDSSPYNSPLHF. The CDR3, as DNA: TGTGCCAGCAGCTTAGATTCAAGCCCCTATAATTCACCCCTCCACTTT.

CDR3 DNA sequence: TGTGCCAGCAGCCGCCCACAGGGGTTTGAGCAGTTCTTC. This sequence encodes CASSRPQGFEQFF. J is TRBJ2-1 and V is TRBV6-2 or TRBV6-3, with 7 bases aligning to TRBD1. Unmatched junction bases numbered 8, after V lost 6 bases and J lost 9 bases. Germline CDR1 and CDR2: MNHEY and SVGEGT. The CDR3 is 13 amino acids.

This chain joins TRBV27 and TRBJ1-2, with TRBD1 as a possible D gene (6 bases). The germline V gene has CDR1 MNHEY and CDR2 SMNVEV (reference sequence). V was shortened by 6 bases and J by 0 bases, with 14 bases between the two germline ends. The CDR3 sequence is 15 residues long. CDR3 DNA: TGTGCCAGCAGAACTGGACAGACCGCTAACTATGGCTACACCTTC. This gives the protein CASRTGQTANYGYTF.

This clone was detected a few times. CDR3 in amino acids: CASRDREGEKLFF. CDR3 bases: TGTGCCAGCAGGGACAGGGAGGGAGAAAAACTGTTTTTT. The rearrangement links TRBV2 to TRBJ1-4, with 8 bases fitting TRBD1. This CDR3 is 13 amino acids long. Germline assignment: CDR1 SNHLY and CDR2 FYNNEI. Germline trimming cut 6 bases from V and 8 bases from J; bases unmatched to any gene: 5.

The chain joins TRBV2 to TRBJ2-1; 9 bases align to TRBD1. Trimming cost V 10 bases and J 10 bases; bases outside gene matches: 11. Germline loops: CDR1 SNHLY, CDR2 FYNNEI. The CDR3 covers 13 residues. The CDR3 protein is CANHRGLGEEQFF. DNA of the CDR3: TGTGCCAACCACAGGGGGCTGGGGGAGGAGCAGTTCTTC.

The chain recombines TRBV6-5 with TRBJ1-2, with 10 positions matching TRBD1. After removal of 5 bases from V and 4 bases from J, the junction contained 4 bases not matched to a gene. This CDR3 spans 14 amino acids. CDR1 is MNHEY and CDR2 is SVGAGI in the germline V gene. The CDR3 DNA reads as TGTGCCAGCAGTAGGGGACAGGGGTTCTATGGCTACACCTTC. This encodes CASSRGQGFYGYTF.

The chain carries TRBV29-1 and TRBJ1-1, with 10 nucleotides matching TRBD1. This CDR3 comprises 12 residues. With 7 bases clipped from V and 5 bases from J, the junction kept 4 bases outside the gene matches. The V gene's germline CDR1 is SQVTM and CDR2 ANQGSEA. The CDR3 nucleotides are TGCAGCGCGACAGGGGGCAGAACTGAAGCTTTCTTT. Protein product: CSATGGRTEAFF.

The gene calls are TRBV6-5 and TRBJ1-5; no clear D gene. The germline gives CDR1 MNHEY, CDR2 SVGAGI. V was cut by 4 bases and J by 0 bases, with 10 bases left in between. This CDR3 has 15 residues. The CDR3 DNA follows: TGTGCCAGCAGTTCCCGAGGAAATAGCAATCAGCCCCAGCATTTT. This codes for CASSSRGNSNQPQHF.

The rearrangement uses TRBV5-6 and TRBJ2-3, with 10 bases fitting TRBD2. Germline CDR1 and CDR2: SGHDT and YYEEEE. J was trimmed by 6 bases and V by 6 bases; bases with no gene match: 16. The CDR3 has 17 amino acids. In DNA form, the CDR3 reads TGTGCCAGCACCCCGGCCAACCTAGCGGGGGCTAGGGATACGCAGTATTTT. The encoded protein is CASTPANLAGARDTQYF.

This clone is a singleton in its sample. The V gene is TRBV9, the J gene TRBJ2-5; TRBD2 matches 8 bases. V shed 0 bases and J 5 bases; nucleotides not matched to a gene: 6. The germline V gene encodes CDR1 SGDLS and CDR2 YYNGEE. This CDR3 spans 15 amino acids. The CDR3 bases are TGTGCCAGCAGCGTAGAGGGACTAGTCTCGGAGACCCAGTACTTC. Encoded protein: CASSVEGLVSETQYF.

The chain combines TRBV3-1 (or the pseudogene TRBV3-2) with TRBJ1-5; D is unclear. This CDR3 is 16 amino acids long. Trimming removed 3 bases from V and 2 bases from J, with 14 bases in between. Germline V gene lookup returns CDR1 LGHDT and CDR2 YNNKEL (reference sequence). DNA of the CDR3: TGTGCCAGCAGCCAGTCGTTCGGAGACCGCAATCAGCCCCAGCATTTT. Translation: CASSQSFGDRNQPQHF.

This chain connects TRBV27 to TRBJ1-5; TRBD1 matches at 10 bases. This CDR3 region has 15 residues. Germline loops: CDR1 MNHEY, CDR2 SMNVEV (reference sequence). V lost 6 bases to trimming and J lost 1 base; unmatched junction nucleotides: 3. Written as DNA, the CDR3 is TGTGCCAGCAGCTGGACAGGGGGAAGCAATCAGCCCCAGCATTTT. Amino acid sequence: CASSWTGGSNQPQHF.